Following are 23 T cell receptor beta chains from one sample sequenced in a study of Graves' ophthalmopathy and Graves' hyperthyroidism. RNA transcripts yielded amplified TCR beta CDR3 regions. After a first-round RT-PCR with HTBI primers, a second-round multiplex PCR was run. TCRdb fed the multiplex PCR reads into MiXCR, producing one record per CDR3 protein. This table holds 200,000 to 250,000 distinct CDR3 sequences, over 25% found once. Sequencing used peripheral blood. The receptors were gathered from a man aged 45-65 years with Graves' ophthalmopathy.

This clonotype was counted only a few times. V gene TRBV6-2 or TRBV6-3 combines with J gene TRBJ1-1; 8 bases fit TRBD1. The CDR3 runs to 15 residues. Germline CDR1 and CDR2: MNHEY and SVGEGT. V gave up 10 bases and J gave up 0 bases; unmatched junction bases: 10. For the CDR3, the DNA is TGTGCCACCCGGGGGCAGGGGGCCATGAACACTGAAGCTTTCTTT. It yields the protein CATRGQGAMNTEAFF.

This clonotype has at least ten counts. This chain joins TRBV30 and TRBJ2-2, with no clear D. The CDR3 is 14 amino acids. Germline CDR1 is GTSNPN and CDR2 is SVGIG (reference sequence). V gave up 5 bases and J gave up 6 bases, with 16 bases separating them. CDR3 sequence (DNA): TGTGCCTGGGTCGTCGACCCGGGCGCCGGGGAGCTGTTTTTT. Translated, it gives CAWVVDPGAGELFF.

The V gene is TRBV20-1, the J gene TRBJ2-7, with D maybe TRBD2 (6 bases). The V gene's germline CDR1 is DFQATT and CDR2 SNEGSKA (reference sequence). V was pared by 0 bases and J by 3 bases, with 12 bases between. The CDR3 is made up of 14 amino acids. CDR3 residues: CSARDPQRVYEQYF. In nucleotides, the CDR3 is TGCAGTGCTAGAGATCCCCAGCGGGTCTACGAGCAGTACTTC.

This clonotype appeared a single time. V gene TRBV6-1 combines with J gene TRBJ1-6; D unclear. The germline V and J ends were trimmed by 6 bases and 10 bases, with 19 bases remaining between them. Germline lookup yields CDR1 MNHNS and CDR2 SASEGT. The CDR3 extends over 15 amino acids. The CDR3 reads CASRPDIGRFSPLHF. The CDR3 DNA reads as TGTGCCAGCAGACCGGATATAGGCCGTTTCTCACCCCTCCACTTT.

This clonotype appeared many times. The chain uses TRBV28 and TRBJ2-5; 9 nucleotides line up with TRBD1. This CDR3 contains 15 residues. Per the germline V gene, CDR1 is MDHEN and CDR2 is SYDVKM. Trimming at V came to 8 bases and at J to 5 bases, leaving 12 bases not matched to a gene. CDR3 nucleotides: TGTGCCAGCGACTCACCCCGGACAGGGGCCGAGACCCAGTACTTC. Translated: CASDSPRTGAETQYF. Full variable domain (remainder filled in from reference TRBV28 and TRBJ2-5): DVKVTQSSRYLVKRTGEKVFLECVQDMDHENMFWYRQDPGLGLRLIYFSYDVKMKEKGDIPEGYSVSREKKERFSLILESASTNQTSMYLCASDSPRTGAETQYFGPGTRLLVL.

This clonotype occurred many times. The chain has TRBV6-2 or TRBV6-3 and TRBJ2-2, with TRBD2 identical over 7 bases. J lost 1 base, V lost 5 bases, and 13 bases had no gene match. This CDR3 contains 18 residues. Germline V gene data show CDR1 as MNHEY and CDR2 as SVGEGT. The CDR3 DNA reads as TGTGCCAGCAGTCGGAACCGTAGACTAGCCCTGAACACCGGGGAGCTGTTTTTT. It yields the protein CASSRNRRLALNTGELFF.

This clonotype has a count of ten or more. The chain couples TRBV11-2 to TRBJ2-2; 8 bases align to TRBD2. The germline V gene encodes CDR1 SGHAT and CDR2 FQNNGV. V was clipped by 3 bases and J by 0 bases; unmatched bases: 3. The CDR3 runs to 16 residues. DNA of the CDR3: TGTGCCAGCAGCTTGAGAGCGGGAGCGAACACCGGGGAGCTGTTTTTT. The encoded protein is CASSLRAGANTGELFF.

This clonotype was recorded at least ten times. This sequence joins TRBV4-1 and TRBJ2-7; tentative D call: TRBD1 (6 bases). From germline, CDR1 is MGHRA and CDR2 YSYEKL. V was cut by 2 bases and J by 0 bases, with 11 bases left in between. CDR3 length equals 15 residues. The CDR3 is CASSQPTTGSYEQYF. The CDR3 region has the DNA TGCGCCAGCAGCCAACCTACGACAGGCTCCTACGAGCAGTACTTC.

This clonotype has at least ten counts. The chain combines TRBV5-4 with TRBJ2-5; 12 nucleotides line up with TRBD2. The CDR3 contains 15 residues. The V segment lost 4 bases and the J segment 5 bases; nucleotides outside the gene matches: 6. The germline V gene encodes CDR1 SGHNT and CDR2 YYREEE (reference sequence). The CDR3 reads CASSPGLAGLETQYF. CDR3 nucleotides: TGTGCCAGCAGCCCCGGACTAGCGGGATTGGAGACCCAGTACTTC.

This clonotype was recorded many times. The chain carries TRBV7-2 and TRBJ2-5; the match to TRBD1 covers 8 bases. Germline V lookup: CDR1 SGHTA, CDR2 FQGNSA. This CDR3 has 12 amino acids. Losses at the gene ends were 3 bases for V and 6 bases for J; bases not matched to a gene: 0. As DNA, the CDR3 is TGTGCCAGCAGCTTCAGGGGGCAGACCCAGTACTTC. This gives the protein CASSFRGQTQYF.

This clonotype occurred a few times. CDR3 sequence: CASSHQGQETQYF. CDR3 bases: TGTGCCAGCAGCCACCAGGGTCAAGAGACCCAGTACTTC. The J gene is TRBJ2-5, the V gene TRBV3-1, with D perhaps TRBD1 (5 bases). The CDR3 covers 13 residues. Germline assignment: CDR1 LGHDT and CDR2 YNNKEL (reference sequence). V was pared by 3 bases and J by 2 bases, with 7 bases between.

The sample holds many counts of this clonotype. The chain uses TRBV6-5 and TRBJ2-7, with TRBD1 as a possible D gene (5 bases). The CDR3 has 14 residues. The V gene lost 6 bases and the J gene lost 0 bases, with 12 bases spanning the gap. Germline V gene sequence: CDR1 MNHEY, CDR2 SVGAGI. CDR3 sequence reads: CASRTTEFSYEQYF. CDR3 sequence (DNA): TGTGCCAGCAGAACGACAGAATTCTCCTACGAGCAGTACTTC.

This clonotype was seen ten or more times. The CDR3 sequence: CASRVPSQETQYF. Here the CDR3 DNA reads TGTGCCAGTAGGGTCCCCAGCCAAGAGACCCAGTACTTC. The chain recombines TRBV19 with TRBJ2-5, with D uncertain. The CDR3 contains 13 residues. The V end lost 6 bases, the J end lost 1 base, and 9 bases lay between the germline ends. CDR1 is LNHDA, CDR2 SQIVND, per germline (reference sequence).

The V call is TRBV5-6, the J call TRBJ2-7; 10 bases match TRBD1. Looked up from germline, CDR1 is SGHDT and CDR2 is YYEEEE. The CDR3 totals 15 residues. V was pared by 4 bases and J by 5 bases, with 9 bases of the junction left unmatched. CDR3: CASSIPDRGKDEQYF. In DNA form, the CDR3 reads TGTGCCAGCAGCATCCCGGACAGGGGGAAAGACGAGCAGTACTTC.

V is TRBV6-2 or TRBV6-3 and J is TRBJ1-1, with D uncertain. Germline CDR1 MNHEY, CDR2 SVGEGT. V lost 5 bases and J 6 bases, leaving 13 bases between the germline ends. The CDR3 contains 13 residues. CDR3 DNA sequence: TGTGCCAGCAGTGACATGACCAACGCTGAAGCTTTCTTT. Its protein product is CASSDMTNAEAFF.

This clonotype was picked up a small number of times. V usage is TRBV28 and J usage is TRBJ1-1; D remains unclear. The CDR3 runs 14 residues. Germline V gene lookup returns CDR1 MDHEN and CDR2 SYDVKM. Deletions cut 2 bases from V and 2 bases from J, with 9 bases between. The chain's CDR3 is CASSLVQSNTEAFF. CDR3 DNA: TGTGCCAGCAGTTTAGTACAGTCCAACACTGAAGCTTTCTTT. The full variable domain, in which reference TRBV28 and TRBJ1-1 provide the parts outside the CDR3, is DVKVTQSSRYLVKRTGEKVFLECVQDMDHENMFWYRQDPGLGLRLIYFSYDVKMKEKGDIPEGYSVSREKKERFSLILESASTNQTSMYLCASSLVQSNTEAFFGQGTRLTVV.

V usage is TRBV30 and J usage is TRBJ1-1; D gene uncertain. Germline V gene data show CDR1 as GTSNPN and CDR2 as SVGIG (reference sequence). V lost 3 bases and J lost 11, with 13 bases in between. The CDR3 has 11 amino acids. CDR3 sequence reads: CAWRRTLSAFF. In DNA, the CDR3 is TGTGCCTGGAGACGGACCTTGAGTGCTTTCTTT.

This chain links TRBV28 with TRBJ1-5; weak D call: TRBD1 (5 bases). Germline CDR1 and CDR2: MDHEN and SYDVKM. The V end lost 3 bases, the J end lost 5 bases, and 14 bases lay between the germline ends. This CDR3 has 15 residues. CDR3 bases: TGTGCCAGCAGTTTTGCTGGGGGTTCAGATCAGCCCCAGCATTTT. Its translation: CASSFAGGSDQPQHF.

This clonotype was picked up many times. The V call is TRBV11-2, the J call TRBJ2-5, with TRBD1 matching 8 bases. Germline V lookup: CDR1 SGHAT, CDR2 FQNNGV. The CDR3 loop spans 17 amino acids. V shed 1 base and J 3 bases; nucleotides not matched to a gene: 10. This CDR3 reads CASSLVGQGAMKETQYF. The DNA of the CDR3 is TGTGCCAGCAGCTTAGTAGGCCAGGGGGCGATGAAAGAGACCCAGTACTTC.

This clonotype was seen at least ten times. The rearrangement joins TRBV7-2 to TRBJ2-7; 8 bases line up with TRBD1. The germline V gene encodes CDR1 SGHTA and CDR2 FQGNSA. There are 15 residues in the CDR3. V was clipped by 4 bases and J by 7 bases; unmatched bases: 12. As DNA, the CDR3 is TGTGCCAGCAGCTCGAGACAGGGGTTTATAGGGGAGCAGTACTTC. It yields the protein CASSSRQGFIGEQYF.

Worth noting for this clonotype: Lacking the conserved final phenylalanine or tryptophan, this CDR3 likely reflects a read error. The DNA is left out, because the CDR3 cannot be placed on it with certainty; the CDR3 is given as TCRdb lists it. The chain uses TRBV28 and TRBJ2-7; TRBD2 reflects the table's D call only, with no check against the DNA. In germline, CDR1 is MDHEN, CDR2 SYDVKM. The CDR3 region is 8 residues in length, termini included. CDR3 protein: CASRSPKT.

This clonotype was counted ten times or more. The chain uses TRBV7-3 and TRBJ2-5; unclear D gene. The CDR3 covers 13 residues. Germline V gene lookup returns CDR1 SGHTA and CDR2 FQGTGA. Trimming shortened V by 0 bases and J by 3 bases, and 5 bases separated the two germline ends. The CDR3 nucleotides are TGTGCCAGCAGCTTAACTTTAGAAGAGACCCAGTACTTC. The encoded protein is CASSLTLEETQYF. Full variable domain (missing parts from reference TRBV7-3 and TRBJ2-5): GAGVSQTPSNKVTEKGKYVELRCDPISGHTALYWYRQSLGQGPEFLIYFQGTGAADDSGLPNDRFFAVRPEGSVSTLKIQRTERGDSAVYLCASSLTLEETQYFGPGTRLLVL.

This clonotype was observed at least ten times. The rearrangement links TRBV12-3 or TRBV12-4 to TRBJ2-7; possible D gene TRBD1, 6 bases. The CDR3 is 14 amino acids. With 5 bases removed from V and 2 bases from J, the gap between germline ends came to 13 bases. The CDR3 protein is CASSVNRVTYEQYF. The CDR3 DNA reads as TGTGCCAGCAGTGTCAACAGGGTGACCTACGAGCAGTACTTC.